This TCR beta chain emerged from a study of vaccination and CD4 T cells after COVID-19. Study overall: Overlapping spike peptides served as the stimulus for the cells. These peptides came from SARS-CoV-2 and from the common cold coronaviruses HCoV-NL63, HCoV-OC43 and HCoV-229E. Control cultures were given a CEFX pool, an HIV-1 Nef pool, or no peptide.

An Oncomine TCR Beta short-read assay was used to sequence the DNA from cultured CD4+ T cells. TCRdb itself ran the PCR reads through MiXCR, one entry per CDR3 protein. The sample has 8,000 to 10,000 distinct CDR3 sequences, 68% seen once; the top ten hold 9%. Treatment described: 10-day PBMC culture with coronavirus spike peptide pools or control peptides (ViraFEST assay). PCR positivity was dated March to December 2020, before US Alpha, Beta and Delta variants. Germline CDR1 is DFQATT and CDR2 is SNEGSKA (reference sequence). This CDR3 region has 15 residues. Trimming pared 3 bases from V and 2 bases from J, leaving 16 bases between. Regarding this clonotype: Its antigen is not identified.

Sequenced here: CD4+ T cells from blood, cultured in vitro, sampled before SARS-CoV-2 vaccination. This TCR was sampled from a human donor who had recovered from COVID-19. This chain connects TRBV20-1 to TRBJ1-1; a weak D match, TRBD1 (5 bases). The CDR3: CSASTLQELNTEAFF. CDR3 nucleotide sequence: TGCAGTGCTAGTACATTACAGGAATTAAACACTGAAGCTTTCTTT.